Presented here are 19 T cell receptor beta chains from one specimen sequenced in a study of blood T cell repertoires in COVID-19. Produced via immunoSEQ multiplex PCR; TCRdb's table is partial and in-frame only. The sample contains roughly 100,000 clones, about 82% of which appear only once. Sequences were obtained from peripheral blood. These receptors originate from a human donor in a cohort sampled during active COVID-19.

In this sample, this clone turned up once. This sequence joins TRBV7-2 and TRBJ2-7, with 7 bases that match TRBD1. The trim removed 5 bases at V and 0 bases at J, leaving 13 bases unmatched. CDR1 is SGHTA, CDR2 FQGNSA, per germline. This CDR3 is 17 amino acids long. The CDR3 bases are TGTGCCAGCAGCAAATACTCCCTCGGGACAGTCTCCTACGAGCAGTACTTC. The encoded protein is CASSKYSLGTVSYEQYF. Complete variable domain (other parts from reference TRBV7-2 and TRBJ2-7): GAGVSQSPSNKVTEKGKDVELRCDPISGHTALYWYRQSLGQGLEFLIYFQGNSAPDKSGLPSDRFSAERTGGSVSTLTIQRTQQEDSAVYLCASSKYSLGTVSYEQYFGPGTRLTVT.

The chain uses TRBV19 and TRBJ2-2; D possibly corresponds to TRBD2 (6 bases). CDR3 length equals 14 residues. V was cut by 6 bases and J by 17 bases, with 25 bases left in between. The germline gives CDR1 LNHDA, CDR2 SQIVND (reference sequence). The CDR3 bases are TGTGCCAGTAGAGGCGGGATTGATCTCGTCCCCACCTTTTTT. Its translation is CASRGGIDLVPTFF.

The V call is TRBV4-3, the J call TRBJ2-1, with D tentatively TRBD1 (6 bases). Trimming took off 3 bases at V and 6 bases at J, with 21 bases between the two ends. This CDR3 has 17 amino acids. The V gene's germline CDR1 is LGHNA and CDR2 YSLEER. CDR3 region: CASSQEKQGIKRNEQFF. The DNA for the CDR3 is TGCGCCAGCAGCCAGGAAAAACAGGGAATTAAACGCAATGAGCAGTTCTTC.

CDR3 protein: CASSSENTEAFF. CDR3 bases: TGTGCCAGCAGTTCAGAAAACACTGAAGCTTTCTTT. The chain combines TRBV12-3 or TRBV12-4 with TRBJ1-1; D call uncertain. The V gene lost 4 bases and the J gene lost 2 bases, with 5 bases spanning the gap. The CDR3 loop spans 12 amino acids.

The J gene is TRBJ1-3, the V gene TRBV29-1; no clear D. Germline values: CDR1 SQVTM, CDR2 ANQGSEA. V lost 4 bases, J lost 5 bases, and 6 bases lay in between. This CDR3 region has 11 residues. CDR3 sequence reads: CSVVERNTIYF. CDR3 DNA: TGCAGCGTTGTTGAGAGAAACACCATATATTTT.

This chain uses TRBV6-6 with TRBJ1-3; 8 bases align to TRBD1. CDR3 length equals 15 residues. Trimming cost V 5 bases and J 4 bases; bases outside gene matches: 7. Germline CDR1 is MNHNY and CDR2 is SVGAGI (reference sequence). In nucleotides, the CDR3 is TGTGCCAGCAGTAGTCCTGACAGGGGAGGAAACACCATATATTTT. As protein: CASSSPDRGGNTIYF.

This clone was recorded only once. The J gene is TRBJ2-7, the V gene TRBV5-4; D gene uncertain. V was clipped by 4 bases and J by 3 bases, with 8 bases between them. Germline V gene lookup returns CDR1 SGHNT and CDR2 YYREEE (reference sequence). The CDR3 contains 12 residues. The CDR3 nucleotides read TGTGCCAGCAGCGCCGCAGGCTACGAGCAGTACTTC. Amino acids: CASSAAGYEQYF.

The rearrangement joins TRBV7-9 to TRBJ1-6; D gene unclear. Germline-derived CDR1 and CDR2 are SEHNR and FQNEAQ (reference sequence). The V end lost 0 bases, the J end lost 0 bases, and 9 bases lay between the germline ends. CDR3 size: 17 residues. The CDR3 DNA reads TGTGCCAGCAGCTTAGCGTTACTGAACTCCTATAATTCACCCCTCCACTTT. Translated: CASSLALLNSYNSPLHF.

The chain is built from TRBV7-8 and TRBJ2-1, with TRBD2 identical over 10 bases. The CDR3 totals 17 residues. With 5 bases clipped from V and 5 bases from J, the junction kept 12 bases outside the gene matches. The germline gives CDR1 SGHVS, CDR2 FQNEAQ. Written as DNA, the CDR3 is TGTGCCAGCAGCCCGCAAGCGGGAGGGGCGCGGCACAATGAGCAGTTCTTC. Its translation is CASSPQAGGARHNEQFF.

The gene calls are TRBV5-6 and TRBJ1-5; D is ambiguous. V gave up 4 bases and J gave up 6 bases, with 8 bases separating them. CDR1 and CDR2 (germline): SGHDT, YYEEEE. The CDR3 contains 12 residues. The CDR3 sequence is CASSRGGQPQHF. In nucleotides, the CDR3 is TGTGCCAGCAGCCGGGGAGGTCAGCCCCAGCATTTT.

This chain joins TRBV10-3 and TRBJ2-1, with 10 bases aligning to TRBD1. The trim removed 8 bases at V and 8 bases at J, leaving 12 bases unmatched. CDR1 and CDR2 from the germline V gene are ENHRY and SYGVKD. The CDR3 has 15 residues. CDR3: CAIGRGQGVGDEQFF. The CDR3 region has the DNA TGTGCCATCGGTCGTGGACAGGGGGTGGGCGATGAGCAGTTCTTC.

This clone was detected a few times. V gene TRBV29-1 combines with J gene TRBJ1-1; tentatively, D is TRBD1 (5 bases). CDR1 is SQVTM and CDR2 is ANQGSEA in the germline V gene. This CDR3 spans 12 amino acids. V was trimmed by 6 bases and J by 4 bases, leaving 12 bases between them. CDR3 nucleotides: TGCAGCGTCGGGTACGGGGGCACTGAAGCTTTCTTT. This codes for CSVGYGGTEAFF.

This chain connects TRBV24-1 to TRBJ2-2, with D perhaps matching TRBD1 (5 bases). Germline CDR1 KGHDR, CDR2 SFDVKD. Trimming removed 4 bases at V and 0 bases at J, with 8 bases between. The CDR3 runs 15 residues. Here the CDR3 DNA reads TGTGCCACCAGTGACACCAGGGCGAACACCGGGGAGCTGTTTTTT. Protein product: CATSDTRANTGELFF.

This sequence joins TRBV6-5 and TRBJ2-7; D is possibly TRBD1 (6 bases). With 5 bases removed from V and 3 bases from J, the gap between germline ends came to 14 bases. This CDR3 contains 14 residues. Germline loops: CDR1 MNHEY, CDR2 SVGAGI. The CDR3 is CASSLRTENYEQYF. The CDR3, as DNA: TGTGCCAGCAGTCTCCGGACAGAAAACTACGAGCAGTACTTC.

This clone was seen once. The chain has TRBV30 and TRBJ1-3; 8 bases are shared with TRBD1. The germline V gene encodes CDR1 GTSNPN and CDR2 SVGIG (reference sequence). The CDR3 runs 14 residues. The V gene end was trimmed by 3 bases and the J gene end by 3 bases; junction bases not matched to a gene: 4. CDR3 region: CAWRPRGLGNTIYF. The CDR3 DNA follows: TGTGCCTGGAGGCCCAGGGGGCTTGGAAACACCATATATTTT.

J is TRBJ2-2 and V is TRBV20-1; maybe TRBD2 (6 bases). The CDR3 is 14 residues long. Germline-derived CDR1 and CDR2 are DFQATT and SNEGSKA (reference sequence). V lost 3 bases to trimming and J lost 7 bases, with 15 bases between them. The chain's CDR3 is CSASGGTSFGELFF. CDR3 nucleotides: TGCAGTGCTAGTGGTGGCACTAGCTTCGGGGAGCTGTTTTTT.

The rearrangement joins TRBV11-2 to TRBJ2-7; D might be TRBD2 (6 bases). Trimming removed 5 bases at V and 1 base at J, with 15 bases between. This CDR3 contains 15 residues. Germline lookup yields CDR1 SGHAT and CDR2 FQNNGV. As DNA, the CDR3 is TGTGCCAGCAGCCCCTACGCGGGGCTTTCCTACGAGCAGTACTTC. Translation gives CASSPYAGLSYEQYF. Using reference TRBV11-2 and TRBJ2-7 for the parts outside the CDR3, the full variable domain is EAGVAQSPRYKIIEKRQSVAFWCNPISGHATLYWYQQILGQGPKLLIQFQNNGVVDDSQLPKDRFSAERLKGVDSTLKIQPAKLEDSAVYLCASSPYAGLSYEQYFGPGTRLTVT.

The V gene is TRBV19, the J gene TRBJ2-7; 7 bases map to TRBD1. With 3 bases clipped from V and 2 bases from J, the junction kept 7 bases outside the gene matches. This CDR3 is 15 amino acids long. The germline V gene encodes CDR1 LNHDA and CDR2 SQIVND (reference sequence). CDR3 in DNA: TGTGCCAGTAGTATCGCTGGGGACAGCCCCTACGAGCAGTACTTC. This encodes CASSIAGDSPYEQYF.

The V call is TRBV18, the J call TRBJ2-5; 7 bases agree with TRBD2. Germline CDR1 reads KGHSH; CDR2 reads LQKENI. The CDR3 loop spans 16 amino acids. Trimming at V came to 4 bases and at J to 0 bases, leaving 8 bases not matched to a gene. In DNA, the CDR3 is TGTGCCAGCTCACGTGGAGCGGGAACGTACCAAGAGACCCAGTACTTC. Its translation: CASSRGAGTYQETQYF.